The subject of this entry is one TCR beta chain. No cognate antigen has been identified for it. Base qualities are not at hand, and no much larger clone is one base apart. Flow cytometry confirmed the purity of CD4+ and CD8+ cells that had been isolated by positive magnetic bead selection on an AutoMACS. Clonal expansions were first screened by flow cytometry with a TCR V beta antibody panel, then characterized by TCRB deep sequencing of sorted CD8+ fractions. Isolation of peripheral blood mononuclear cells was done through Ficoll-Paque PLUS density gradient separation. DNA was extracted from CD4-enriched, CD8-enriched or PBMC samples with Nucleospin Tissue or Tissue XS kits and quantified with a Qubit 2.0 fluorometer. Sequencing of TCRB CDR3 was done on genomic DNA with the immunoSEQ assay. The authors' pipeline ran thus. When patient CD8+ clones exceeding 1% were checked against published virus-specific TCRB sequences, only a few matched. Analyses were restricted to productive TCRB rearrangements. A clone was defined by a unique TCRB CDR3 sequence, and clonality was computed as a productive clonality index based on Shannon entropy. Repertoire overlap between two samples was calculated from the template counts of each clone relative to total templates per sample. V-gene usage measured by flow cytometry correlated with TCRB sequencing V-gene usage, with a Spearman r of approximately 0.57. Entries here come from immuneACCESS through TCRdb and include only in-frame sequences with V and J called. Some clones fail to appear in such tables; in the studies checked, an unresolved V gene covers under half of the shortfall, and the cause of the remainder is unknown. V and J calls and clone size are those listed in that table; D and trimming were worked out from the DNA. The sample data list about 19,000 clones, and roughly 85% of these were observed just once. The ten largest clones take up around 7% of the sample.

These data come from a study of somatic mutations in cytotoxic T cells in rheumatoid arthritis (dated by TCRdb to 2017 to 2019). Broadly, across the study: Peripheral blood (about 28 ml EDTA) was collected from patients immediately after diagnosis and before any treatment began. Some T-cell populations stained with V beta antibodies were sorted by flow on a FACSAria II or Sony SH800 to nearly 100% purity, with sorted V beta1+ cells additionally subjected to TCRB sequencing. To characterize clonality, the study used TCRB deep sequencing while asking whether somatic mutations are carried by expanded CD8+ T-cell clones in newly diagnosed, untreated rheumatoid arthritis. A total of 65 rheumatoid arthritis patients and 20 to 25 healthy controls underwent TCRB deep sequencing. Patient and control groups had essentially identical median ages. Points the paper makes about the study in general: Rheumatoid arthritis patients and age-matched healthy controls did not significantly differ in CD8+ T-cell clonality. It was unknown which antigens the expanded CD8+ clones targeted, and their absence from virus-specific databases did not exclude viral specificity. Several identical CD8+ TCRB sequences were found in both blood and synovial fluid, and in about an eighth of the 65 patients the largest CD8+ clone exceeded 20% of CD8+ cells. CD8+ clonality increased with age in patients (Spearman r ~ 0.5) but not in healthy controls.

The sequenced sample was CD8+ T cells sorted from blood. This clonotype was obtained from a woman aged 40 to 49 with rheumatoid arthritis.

Read as DNA, the sequence is TGTGCCAGCAGCCAATTGTCGCTTCTAGCGAGGACCGGGGAGCTGTTTTTT. This is translated as CASSQLSLLARTGELFF. The sequence is built from TRBV4-2 and TRBJ2-2; a weak D assignment points to TRBD2 (6 bases agree). The germline V gene specifies LGHNA as CDR1 and YNFKEQ as CDR2. The trim is 2 bases for V and 5 bases for J, with a gap of 18 bases between the germline ends. From its cysteine to its phenylalanine, the CDR3 spans 17 amino acids. Only the CDR3 region is kept as DNA, spanning 51 bases read in frame from base 1.